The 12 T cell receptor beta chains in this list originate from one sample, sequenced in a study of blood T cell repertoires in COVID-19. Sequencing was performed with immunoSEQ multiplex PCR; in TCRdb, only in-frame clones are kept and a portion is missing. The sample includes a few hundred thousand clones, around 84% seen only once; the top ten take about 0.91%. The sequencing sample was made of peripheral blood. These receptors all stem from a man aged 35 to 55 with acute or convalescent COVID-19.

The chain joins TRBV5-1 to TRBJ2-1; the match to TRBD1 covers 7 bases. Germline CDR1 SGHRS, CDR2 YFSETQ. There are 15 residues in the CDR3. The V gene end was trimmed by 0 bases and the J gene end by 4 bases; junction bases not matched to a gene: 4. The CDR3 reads CASSLEGQQYNEQFF. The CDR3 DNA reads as TGCGCCAGCAGCTTGGAGGGACAGCAATACAATGAGCAGTTCTTC. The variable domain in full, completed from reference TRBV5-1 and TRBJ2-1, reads KAGVTQTPRYLIKTRGQQVTLSCSPISGHRSVSWYQQTPGQGLQFLFEYFSETQRNKGNFPGRFSGRQFSNSRSEMNVSTLELGDSALYLCASSLEGQQYNEQFFGPGTRLTVL.

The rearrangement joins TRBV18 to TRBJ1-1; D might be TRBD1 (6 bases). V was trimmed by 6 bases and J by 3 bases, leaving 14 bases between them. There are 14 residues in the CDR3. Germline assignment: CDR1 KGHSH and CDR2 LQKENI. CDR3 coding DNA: TGTGCCAGCTCGCCAGGCCAGGGGTACACTGAAGCTTTCTTT. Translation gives CASSPGQGYTEAFF.

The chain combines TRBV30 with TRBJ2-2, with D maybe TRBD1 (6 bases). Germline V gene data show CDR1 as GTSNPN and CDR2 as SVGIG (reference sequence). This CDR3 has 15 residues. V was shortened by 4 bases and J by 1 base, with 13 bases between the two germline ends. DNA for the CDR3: TGTGCCTGGACCGGGACAACTCTGAACACCGGGGAGCTGTTTTTT. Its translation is CAWTGTTLNTGELFF.

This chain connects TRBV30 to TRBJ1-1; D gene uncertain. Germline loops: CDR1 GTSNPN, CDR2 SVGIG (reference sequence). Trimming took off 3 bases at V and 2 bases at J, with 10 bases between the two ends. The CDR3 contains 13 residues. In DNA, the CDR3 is TGTGCCTGGAGCCTAGCCTTAAACACTGAAGCTTTCTTT. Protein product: CAWSLALNTEAFF.

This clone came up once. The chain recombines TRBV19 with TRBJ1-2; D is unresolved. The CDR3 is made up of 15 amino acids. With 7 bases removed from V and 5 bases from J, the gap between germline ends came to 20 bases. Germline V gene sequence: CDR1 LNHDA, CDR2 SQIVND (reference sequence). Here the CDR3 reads CASTRYGETKYGYTF. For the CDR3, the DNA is TGTGCCAGTACCCGGTACGGGGAAACCAAGTATGGCTACACCTTC.

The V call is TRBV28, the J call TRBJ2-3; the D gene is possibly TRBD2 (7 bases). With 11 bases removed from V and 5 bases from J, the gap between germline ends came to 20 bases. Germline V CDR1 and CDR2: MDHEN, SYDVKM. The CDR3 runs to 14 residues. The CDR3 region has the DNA TGTGCCTCGGGTGGGGGGGGCCTTGGAGATACGCAGTATTTT. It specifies CASGGGGLGDTQYF. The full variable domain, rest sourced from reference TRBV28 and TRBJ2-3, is DVKVTQSSRYLVKRTGEKVFLECVQDMDHENMFWYRQDPGLGLRLIYFSYDVKMKEKGDIPEGYSVSREKKERFSLILESASTNQTSMYLCASGGGGLGDTQYFGPGTRLTVL.

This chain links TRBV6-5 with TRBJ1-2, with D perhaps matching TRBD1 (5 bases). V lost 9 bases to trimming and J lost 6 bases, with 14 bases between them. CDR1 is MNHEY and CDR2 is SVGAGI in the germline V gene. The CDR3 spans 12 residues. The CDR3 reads CASQEQENGYTF. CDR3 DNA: TGTGCCAGTCAAGAACAGGAGAATGGCTACACCTTC.

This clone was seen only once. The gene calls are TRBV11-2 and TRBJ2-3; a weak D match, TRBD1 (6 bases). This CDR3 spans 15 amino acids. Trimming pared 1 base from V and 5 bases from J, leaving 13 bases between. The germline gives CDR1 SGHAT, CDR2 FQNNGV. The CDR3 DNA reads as TGTGCCAGCAGCTTAGGAGTGGGGGCAAAAGATACGCAGTATTTT. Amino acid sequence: CASSLGVGAKDTQYF.

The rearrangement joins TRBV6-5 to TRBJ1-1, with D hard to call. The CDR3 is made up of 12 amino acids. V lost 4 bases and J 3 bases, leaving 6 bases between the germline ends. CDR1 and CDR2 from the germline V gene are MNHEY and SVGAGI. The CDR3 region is CASSSGDTEAFF. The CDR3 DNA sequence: TGTGCCAGCAGTTCGGGAGACACTGAAGCTTTCTTT.

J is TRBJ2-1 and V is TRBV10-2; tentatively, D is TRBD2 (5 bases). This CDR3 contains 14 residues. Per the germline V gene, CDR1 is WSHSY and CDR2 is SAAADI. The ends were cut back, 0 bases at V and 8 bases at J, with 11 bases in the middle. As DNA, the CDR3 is TGCGCCAGCAGTGAGTCACTAGGTTTCCATGAGCAGTTCTTC. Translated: CASSESLGFHEQFF.

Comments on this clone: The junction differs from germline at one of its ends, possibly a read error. CDR3 sequence (DNA): TGTGCCAGCAACCAAGAGGGGACAGGGGGAACTGAAGCTTTCTTT. Translating gives CASNQEGTGGTEAFF. The chain recombines TRBV4-2 with TRBJ1-1; 11 positions agree with TRBD1. Germline V gives CDR1 LGHNA, CDR2 YNFKEQ. CDR3 length: 15 amino acids.

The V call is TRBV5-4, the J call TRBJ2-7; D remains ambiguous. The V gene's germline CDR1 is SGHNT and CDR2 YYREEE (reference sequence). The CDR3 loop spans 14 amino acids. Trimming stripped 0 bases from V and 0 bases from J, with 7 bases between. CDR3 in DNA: TGTGCCAGCAGCTTGGACAGCCGCTCCTACGAGCAGTACTTC. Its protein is CASSLDSRSYEQYF.